The 32 T cell receptor beta chains below all came from one sample that was sequenced in a study of cytomegalovirus exposure and HLA in healthy donors (TCRdb year 2017). The library was generated by the immunoSEQ multiplex PCR assay. For the multiplex PCR, a mixture combining 60 forward primers for TCR Vbeta segments and 13 reverse primers for TCR Jbeta segments was used. The table was pulled from immuneACCESS by TCRdb, which kept in-frame rearrangements only. Such tables lose some clones; where checked, under half of the loss comes from unresolved V genes, and the rest has no known cause. The sample table lists 200,000 to 300,000 clones, 82% of them with a count of one. Of the sample, roughly 5% falls within the top ten clones. Source material: PBMCs. Receptors were obtained from a woman between 35 and 50 years old in good health and CMV-seropositive.

This chain joins TRBV7-6 and TRBJ2-3; possible D gene TRBD2, 6 bases. CDR3 length: 15 residues. The germline CDR1 and CDR2 sequences are SGHVS and FNYEAQ. Trimming cost V 4 bases and J 2 bases, with 13 bases left between them. CDR3 protein: CASSYTSQFTDTQYF. The CDR3 coding sequence is TGTGCCAGCAGCTACACTAGCCAATTCACAGATACGCAGTATTTT. Complete variable domain (other parts from reference TRBV7-6 and TRBJ2-3): GAGVSQSPRYKVTKRGQDVALRCDPISGHVSLYWYRQALGQGPEFLTYFNYEAQQDKSGLPNDRFSAERPEGSISTLTIQRTEQRDSAMYRCASSYTSQFTDTQYFGPGTRLTVL.

The sample holds a few counts of this clone. The chain joins TRBV27 to TRBJ1-5, with a possible D match to TRBD1 (5 bases). Germline V gene data show CDR1 as MNHEY and CDR2 as SMNVEV (reference sequence). V gave up 3 bases and J gave up 3 bases, with 6 bases separating them. The CDR3 is 13 amino acids. CDR3 nucleotide sequence: TGTGCCAGCAGTTTCAGGGTCAATCAGCCCCAGCATTTT. Amino acids: CASSFRVNQPQHF.

This clone was seen only once. The V gene is TRBV6-6, the J gene TRBJ1-5, with 7 nucleotides matching TRBD1. Germline values: CDR1 MNHNY, CDR2 SVGAGI (reference sequence). The length of the CDR3 is 14 residues. Unmatched junction bases numbered 4, after V lost 4 bases and J lost 4 bases. The CDR3 DNA is TGTGCCAGCAGTTTGTCGACAGGGAATCAGCCCCAGCATTTT. This codes for CASSLSTGNQPQHF.

The chain's CDR3 is CASSRLRDLNTEAFF. CDR3 coding DNA: TGCGCCAGCAGTCGGCTTCGGGATTTGAACACTGAAGCTTTCTTT. The rearrangement joins TRBV23-1 to TRBJ1-1, with no clear D. TRBV23-1 is sorted into the ORF group, with uncertain function. The CDR3 consists of 15 residues. V was pared by 4 bases and J by 0 bases, with 12 bases between.

The chain has TRBV2 and TRBJ1-2, with 7 positions matching TRBD1. The CDR3 runs to 16 residues. CDR1 and CDR2 (germline): SNHLY, FYNNEI. J gave up 5 bases and V 6 bases, and 15 bases lay outside the gene matches. CDR3 in amino acids: CASSAGIPGQRYGYTF. The CDR3 nucleotides are TGTGCCAGCAGCGCCGGCATCCCGGGACAGAGGTATGGCTACACCTTC.

This clone was detected a few times. The V call is TRBV6-5, the J call TRBJ2-2; D unresolved. Germline V CDR1 and CDR2: MNHEY, SVGAGI. This CDR3 has 13 residues. V was clipped by 6 bases and J by 4 bases, with 9 bases between them. Written as DNA, the CDR3 is TGTGCCAGCAGAGACACCACCACCGGGGAGCTGTTTTTT. It is translated as CASRDTTTGELFF.

J is TRBJ1-2 and V is TRBV25-1; D call uncertain. V lost 8 bases and J 8 bases, leaving 18 bases between the germline ends. Germline values: CDR1 MGHDK, CDR2 SYGVNS. CDR3 length: 13 amino acids. The CDR3 DNA reads TGTGCCAGCTCCCGGGAGGCGGAGTGGGGCTACACCTTC. Residues: CASSREAEWGYTF.

This rearrangement joins TRBV29-1 to TRBJ1-1; D gene ambiguous. Germline lookup yields CDR1 SQVTM and CDR2 ANQGSEA. The ends were cut back, 3 bases at V and 1 base at J, with 9 bases in the middle. This CDR3 comprises 13 residues. CDR3: CSVEQAGNTEAFF. CDR3 in DNA: TGCAGCGTTGAGCAGGCAGGGAACACTGAAGCTTTCTTT.

J is TRBJ2-7 and V is TRBV7-9; 8 nucleotides align to TRBD2. V shed 3 bases, J shed 5 bases, and the junction held 9 bases outside the gene matches. Germline CDR1 is SEHNR and CDR2 is FQNEAQ (reference sequence). The CDR3 spans 15 residues. The CDR3 region is CASSLGGGRRHEQYF. CDR3 in DNA: TGTGCCAGCAGCTTGGGTGGCGGGAGGAGGCACGAGCAGTACTTC. Supplemented by reference TRBV7-9 and TRBJ2-7, the full variable domain reads DTGVSQNPRHKITKRGQNVTFRCDPISEHNRLYWYRQTLGQGPEFLTYFQNEAQLEKSRLLSDRFSAERPKGSFSTLEIQRTEQGDSAMYLCASSLGGGRRHEQYFGPGTRLTVT.

This clone appeared a single time. V and J are TRBV4-2 and TRBJ2-5; the match to TRBD1 covers 11 bases. Germline CDR1 LGHNA, CDR2 YNFKEQ. After removal of 3 bases from V and 5 bases from J, the junction contained 5 bases not matched to a gene. The length of the CDR3 is 15 residues. The CDR3: CASSQRTGGRETQYF. The CDR3 DNA reads as TGTGCCAGCAGCCAGAGGACAGGGGGCCGGGAGACCCAGTACTTC.

This sequence joins TRBV10-3 and TRBJ2-7; D possibly corresponds to TRBD1 (6 bases). V was shortened by 0 bases and J by 5 bases, with 11 bases between the two germline ends. Germline V lookup: CDR1 ENHRY, CDR2 SYGVKD. CDR3 length equals 14 residues. The CDR3 reads CAISESGHRNEQYF. The CDR3 region has the DNA TGTGCCATCAGTGAGTCGGGACACAGGAACGAGCAGTACTTC.

The chain links TRBV9 to TRBJ1-3; D gene unclear. The CDR3 totals 15 residues. CDR1 and CDR2 from the germline V gene are SGDLS and YYNGEE. Trimming removed 0 bases from V and 0 bases from J, with 7 bases in between. The CDR3 reads CASSVEQSSGNTIYF. Written as DNA, the CDR3 is TGTGCCAGCAGCGTAGAACAGTCCTCTGGAAACACCATATATTTT.

The chain uses TRBV4-1 and TRBJ2-1; 9 positions agree with TRBD2. CDR3 length: 17 amino acids. From germline, CDR1 is MGHRA and CDR2 YSYEKL. The V segment lost 2 bases and the J segment 4 bases; nucleotides outside the gene matches: 9. CDR3 sequence reads: CASSQRLSGRNYNEQFF. CDR3 coding DNA: TGCGCCAGCAGCCAACGTCTTAGCGGGAGAAATTACAATGAGCAGTTCTTC.

The gene calls are TRBV4-3 and TRBJ1-2; 7 bases are shared with TRBD1. The CDR3 is made up of 14 amino acids. Germline V lookup: CDR1 LGHNA, CDR2 YSLEER. V lost 6 bases to trimming and J lost 7 bases; unmatched junction nucleotides: 11. CDR3 protein: CASSSDRVFSGYTF. The CDR3 region has the DNA TGCGCCAGCAGTTCCGACAGGGTCTTTAGTGGCTACACCTTC.

This chain links TRBV6-6 with TRBJ1-5; perhaps TRBD1 as D (6 bases). Germline V gene lookup returns CDR1 MNHNY and CDR2 SVGAGI (reference sequence). Trimming removed 5 bases at V and 4 bases at J, with 9 bases between. The CDR3 contains 13 residues. CDR3 protein: CASSQQGNQPQHF. CDR3 bases: TGTGCCAGCAGTCAACAGGGAAATCAGCCCCAGCATTTT.

This clone was seen a handful of times. The chain employs TRBV4-3 and TRBJ2-3; 13 nucleotides line up with TRBD2. The CDR3 runs to 18 residues. Germline loops: CDR1 LGHNA, CDR2 YSLEER. V lost 0 bases and J lost 5; bases outside the gene matches: 8. The CDR3: CASSQDISTSGGRDTQYF. In nucleotides, the CDR3 is TGCGCCAGCAGCCAAGATATTTCGACTAGCGGGGGGAGAGATACGCAGTATTTT.

The V gene is TRBV5-1, the J gene TRBJ2-3; perhaps TRBD2 as D (6 bases). V was trimmed by 4 bases and J by 4 bases, leaving 13 bases between them. CDR1 is SGHRS and CDR2 is YFSETQ in the germline V gene. CDR3 length: 14 amino acids. The CDR3 spells CASSTTSMSDTQYF. The CDR3, as DNA: TGCGCCAGCAGCACGACTAGTATGTCAGATACGCAGTATTTT.

This chain uses TRBV5-4 with TRBJ2-5; possibly TRBD2 for D (5 bases). The CDR3 consists of 14 residues. V lost 5 bases to trimming and J lost 2 bases, with 13 bases between them. In germline, CDR1 is SGHNT, CDR2 YYREEE (reference sequence). As DNA, the CDR3 is TGTGCCAGCAGATTGAGTAGCGTACAAGAGACCCAGTACTTC. Amino acid sequence: CASRLSSVQETQYF.

Details on this clone: The sample has other DNA sequences that encode this CDR3 too. The V call is TRBV18, the J call TRBJ1-1; D is perhaps TRBD1 (6 bases). Germline V gives CDR1 KGHSH, CDR2 LQKENI. The CDR3 is made up of 15 amino acids. V lost 3 bases to trimming and J lost 1 base, with 12 bases between them. The CDR3 loop reads CASSPSTGTNTEAFF. In nucleotides, the CDR3 is TGTGCCAGCTCACCTTCGACAGGTACGAACACTGAAGCTTTCTTT. The complete variable domain, with remaining parts taken from reference TRBV18 and TRBJ1-1, reads NAGVMQNPRHLVRRRGQEARLRCSPMKGHSHVYWYRQLPEEGLKFMVYLQKENIIDESGMPKERFSAEFPKEGPSILRIQQVVRGDSAAYFCASSPSTGTNTEAFFGQGTRLTVV.

The CDR3 DNA sequence: TGCGCCAGCAGCCCCGGGACAGGGGAAGGGGCTGAAGCTTTCTTT. Translated, it gives CASSPGTGEGAEAFF. The gene calls are TRBV5-1 and TRBJ1-1; 10 nucleotides agree with TRBD1. CDR1 is SGHRS and CDR2 is YFSETQ in the germline V gene. V gave up 4 bases and J gave up 6 bases; unmatched junction bases: 9. This CDR3 has 15 residues.

This clone was observed a handful of times. CDR3 in amino acids: CAISVRGQGFGAFF. As DNA, the CDR3 is TGTGCCATCAGTGTTCGAGGACAGGGCTTTGGGGCTTTCTTT. The rearrangement joins TRBV10-3 to TRBJ1-1, with 8 positions matching TRBD1. V lost 4 bases and J lost 11; bases outside the gene matches: 12. The CDR3 runs to 14 residues. Germline CDR1 is ENHRY and CDR2 is SYGVKD.

This sequence joins TRBV10-2 and TRBJ2-4; the match to TRBD2 covers 8 bases. The CDR3 runs 16 residues. The trim removed 4 bases at V and 3 bases at J, leaving 8 bases unmatched. In germline, CDR1 is WSHSY, CDR2 SAAADI. DNA for the CDR3: TGCGCCAGCAGTGCGGGGGGGTATTCGGGCAAAAACATTCAGTACTTC. Amino acids: CASSAGGYSGKNIQYF.

This clone has only one observation. V usage is TRBV6-5 and J usage is TRBJ1-5; 8 positions agree with TRBD1. Trimming at V came to 7 bases and at J to 6 bases, leaving 8 bases not matched to a gene. The CDR3 is 14 residues long. Germline V gene lookup returns CDR1 MNHEY and CDR2 SVGAGI. The CDR3 bases are TGTGCCAGCACTCCTTCAGGGGGCGTTCAGCCCCAGCATTTT. Its translation is CASTPSGGVQPQHF.

This chain joins TRBV4-3 and TRBJ2-1; 7 bases agree with TRBD2. V lost 0 bases to trimming and J lost 0 bases; unmatched junction nucleotides: 5. The CDR3 runs 17 residues. CDR1 and CDR2 from the germline V gene are LGHNA and YSLEER. The chain's CDR3 is CASSQDRAGSSYNEQFF. The CDR3, as DNA: TGCGCCAGCAGCCAAGATCGAGCGGGAAGCTCCTACAATGAGCAGTTCTTC.

V and J are TRBV18 and TRBJ2-2, with D possibly TRBD2 on 6 matching bases. The V and J ends lost 3 bases and 0 bases respectively, with 17 bases between them. The CDR3 is 18 residues long. The V gene's germline CDR1 is KGHSH and CDR2 LQKENI. The CDR3, as DNA: TGTGCCAGCTCACCTCTAGCGACGCGTAACGCGAACACCGGGGAGCTGTTTTTT. Protein: CASSPLATRNANTGELFF.

V is TRBV11-2 and J is TRBJ2-7, with 7 bases that match TRBD2. Germline loops: CDR1 SGHAT, CDR2 FQNNGV. The CDR3 totals 16 residues. The ends lost 5 bases at V and 0 bases at J; junction bases unmatched: 10. The CDR3 nucleotides are TGTGCCAGCAGCCCGGGTTTACTAGCGTCCTCCTACGAGCAGTACTTC. This gives the protein CASSPGLLASSYEQYF. The full variable domain, with the rest looked up from reference TRBV11-2 and TRBJ2-7, is EAGVAQSPRYKIIEKRQSVAFWCNPISGHATLYWYQQILGQGPKLLIQFQNNGVVDDSQLPKDRFSAERLKGVDSTLKIQPAKLEDSAVYLCASSPGLLASSYEQYFGPGTRLTVT.

CDR3 nucleotide sequence: TGTGCCAGCAGCTTGGTGGCTGGGCAGTTTGGCTATGGCTACACCTTC. Residues: CASSLVAGQFGYGYTF. The J gene is TRBJ1-2, the V gene TRBV5-6; unclear D gene. The CDR3 has 16 residues. Per germline, CDR1 SGHDT and CDR2 YYEEEE. Trimming took off 0 bases at V and 4 bases at J, with 16 bases between the two ends.

The rearrangement joins TRBV11-1 to TRBJ2-7, with 9 bases fitting TRBD1. CDR1 and CDR2 from the germline V gene are SGHAT and FQDESV (reference sequence). This CDR3 has 15 residues. Losses at the gene ends were 8 bases for V and 3 bases for J; bases not matched to a gene: 11. The CDR3 sequence is CASPPAGTGNYEQYF. The CDR3 bases are TGTGCCAGCCCCCCCGCCGGGACAGGGAACTACGAGCAGTACTTC.

The CDR3 DNA sequence: TGCGCCAGCAGCCCCCAGACTAGCGGGGGGGCGTATGAGCAGTTCTTC. Amino acids: CASSPQTSGGAYEQFF. This sequence joins TRBV5-1 and TRBJ2-1; 14 bases are a match to TRBD2. V was pared by 4 bases and J by 8 bases, with 8 bases of the junction left unmatched. Germline V lookup: CDR1 SGHRS, CDR2 YFSETQ. The CDR3 contains 16 residues.

The chain carries TRBV7-8 and TRBJ2-3; perhaps TRBD2 as D (7 bases). Germline CDR1 reads SGHVS; CDR2 reads FQNEAQ. Trimming removed 5 bases from V and 4 bases from J, with 22 bases in between. This CDR3 contains 17 residues. The CDR3: CASSPLGAREKSDTQYF. CDR3 nucleotide sequence: TGTGCCAGCAGCCCGCTGGGGGCGCGGGAGAAGTCAGATACGCAGTATTTT.

V usage is TRBV7-3 and J usage is TRBJ2-1; D might be TRBD2 (6 bases). Trimming cost V 2 bases and J 7 bases, with 15 bases left between them. Germline loops: CDR1 SGHTA, CDR2 FQGTGA. The CDR3 has 15 amino acids. The CDR3 DNA sequence: TGTGCCAGCAGCTTAGGGGACTTTCGGGGGAATGAGCAGTTCTTC. It translates to CASSLGDFRGNEQFF.

As for this clone: The junction departs from germline at one end; a sequencing error may be responsible. The chain is built from TRBV7-9 and TRBJ2-1; 9 nucleotides match TRBD2. The CDR3 consists of 14 residues. Germline-derived CDR1 and CDR2 are SEHNR and FQNEAQ (reference sequence). CDR3 bases: TGTTCCAGCAGCTTAGGCGGTGATAAGCGGGAGGAGTTCTTC. Amino acids: CSSSLGGDKREEFF. Full variable domain (missing parts from reference TRBV7-9 and TRBJ2-1): DTGVSQNPRHKITKRGQNVTFRCDPISEHNRLYWYRQTLGQGPEFLTYFQNEAQLEKSRLLSDRFSAERPKGSFSTLEIQRTEQGDSAMYLCSSSLGGDKREEFFGPGTRLTVL.